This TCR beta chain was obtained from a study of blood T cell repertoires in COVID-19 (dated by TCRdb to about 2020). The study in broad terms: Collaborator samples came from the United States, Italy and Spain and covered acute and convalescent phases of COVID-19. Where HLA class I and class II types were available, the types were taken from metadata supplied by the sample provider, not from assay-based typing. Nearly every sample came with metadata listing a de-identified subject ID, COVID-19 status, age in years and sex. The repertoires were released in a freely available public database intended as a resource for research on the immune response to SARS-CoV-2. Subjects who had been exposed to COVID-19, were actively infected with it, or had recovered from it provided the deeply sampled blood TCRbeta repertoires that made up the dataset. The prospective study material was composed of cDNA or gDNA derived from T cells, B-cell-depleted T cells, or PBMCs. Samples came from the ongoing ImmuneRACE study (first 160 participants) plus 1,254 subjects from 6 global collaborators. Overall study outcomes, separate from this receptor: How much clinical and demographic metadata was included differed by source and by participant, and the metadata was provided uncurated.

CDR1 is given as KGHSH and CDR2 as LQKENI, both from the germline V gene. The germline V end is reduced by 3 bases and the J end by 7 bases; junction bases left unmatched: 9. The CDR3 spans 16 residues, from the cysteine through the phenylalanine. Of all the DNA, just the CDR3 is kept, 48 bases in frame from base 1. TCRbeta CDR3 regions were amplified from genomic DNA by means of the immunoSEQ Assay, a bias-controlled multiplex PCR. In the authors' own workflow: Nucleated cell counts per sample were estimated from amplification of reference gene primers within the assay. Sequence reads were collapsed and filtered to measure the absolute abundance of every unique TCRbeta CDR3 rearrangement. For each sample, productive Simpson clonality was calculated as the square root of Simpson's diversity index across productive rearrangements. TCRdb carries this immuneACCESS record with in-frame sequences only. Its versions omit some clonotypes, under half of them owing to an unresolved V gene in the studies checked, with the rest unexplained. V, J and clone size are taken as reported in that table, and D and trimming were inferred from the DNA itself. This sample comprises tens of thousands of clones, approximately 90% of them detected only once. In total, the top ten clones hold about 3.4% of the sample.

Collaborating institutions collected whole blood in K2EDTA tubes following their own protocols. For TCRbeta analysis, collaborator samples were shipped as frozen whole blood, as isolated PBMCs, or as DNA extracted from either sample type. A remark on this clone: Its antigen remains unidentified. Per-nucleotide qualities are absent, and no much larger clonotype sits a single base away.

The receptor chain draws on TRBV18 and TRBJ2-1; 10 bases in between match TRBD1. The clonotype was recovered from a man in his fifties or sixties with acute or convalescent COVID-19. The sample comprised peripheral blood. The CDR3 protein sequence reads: CASSPQRDRGTNEQFF. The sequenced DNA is TGTGCCAGCTCACCGCAACGGGACAGGGGTACTAATGAGCAGTTCTTC.